This T cell receptor (beta chain) was recorded in a study of T cells after yellow fever vaccination. Study-level points and caveats: Shared CD4/CD8 clonotypes were a small share, likely from convergent recombination.

Trimming took off 2 bases at V and 4 bases at J, with 10 bases between the two ends. The CDR3 consists of 13 residues. The V gene's germline CDR1 is DFQATT and CDR2 SNEGSKA (reference sequence). Each CDR3 protein is one row after TCRdb ran MiXCR on the 5' RACE reads. The sample carries about 310,000 distinct CDR3 sequences, roughly 4% recorded once. The table lists this clonotype with many counts. The target antigen is unknown. The source material was PBMCs, sampled on the day of the yellow fever booster vaccination. This clonotype was sampled from a man between 18 and 35 years old who received the YFV17D yellow fever vaccine. The chain is built from TRBV20-1 and TRBJ2-3, with D unresolved. The CDR3 here is CSARSPGADTQYF. Here the CDR3 DNA reads TGCAGTGCTAGATCCCCAGGCGCAGATACGCAGTATTTT.